Following are 12 T cell receptor beta chains from one sample sequenced in a study of blood T cell repertoires in COVID-19. TCRdb's table, derived via immunoSEQ multiplex PCR, lists solely in-frame clones and lacks some. The table records approximately 220,000 clones, around 82% of them present only once. Sequences were obtained from PBMCs or T cells enriched from blood (not recorded which). The receptors derive from a woman in her forties or fifties who had been exposed to COVID-19.

This rearrangement joins TRBV12-3 or TRBV12-4 to TRBJ1-1; D is ambiguous. The V gene lost 5 bases and the J gene lost 6 bases, with 13 bases spanning the gap. This CDR3 spans 13 amino acids. CDR3: CASSPPGEAEAFF. The CDR3 bases are TGTGCCAGCAGTCCGCCCGGGGAAGCTGAAGCTTTCTTT.

As for this clone: Other DNA sequences from this sample encode an identical CDR3 as well. The genes are TRBV6-5 and TRBJ2-7, with 10 bases that match TRBD1. V lost 5 bases, J lost 1 base, and 2 bases stayed unmatched. The germline CDR1 and CDR2 sequences are MNHEY and SVGAGI. This CDR3 is built from 14 residues. CDR3 residues: CASSPDRGSYEQYF. CDR3 coding DNA: TGTGCCAGCAGTCCGGACAGGGGGTCCTACGAGCAGTACTTC.

This chain uses TRBV24-1 with TRBJ2-1, with 7 bases fitting TRBD2. V trimming: 9 bases; J trimming: 8 bases; junction bases outside the gene matches: 3. This CDR3 spans 11 amino acids. Germline-derived CDR1 and CDR2 are KGHDR and SFDVKD. CDR3 nucleotides: TGTGCCACCGAGCGGGGATATGAGCAGTTCTTC. Translated, it gives CATERGYEQFF.

This rearrangement joins TRBV5-1 to TRBJ1-3; 8 nucleotides line up with TRBD1. The CDR3 consists of 15 residues. Germline assignment: CDR1 SGHRS and CDR2 YFSETQ. V lost 4 bases and J lost 0; bases outside the gene matches: 3. The CDR3 sequence: CASSLDRVSGNTIYF. CDR3 nucleotide sequence: TGCGCCAGCAGCCTGGACAGGGTCTCTGGAAACACCATATATTTT.

This chain joins TRBV5-1 and TRBJ1-1; D remains ambiguous. The CDR3 extends over 16 amino acids. V shed 4 bases and J shed 0 bases, with 16 bases lying between them. CDR1 is SGHRS, CDR2 YFSETQ, per germline. The CDR3 nucleotides are TGCGCCAGCAGCCTTCCCCTAAACTCTATGAACACTGAAGCTTTCTTT. Amino acid sequence: CASSLPLNSMNTEAFF.

DNA of the CDR3: TGTGCCAGCAGCCCTCAGAGGCAAGAGACCCAGTACTTC. This encodes CASSPQRQETQYF. V is TRBV7-9 and J is TRBJ2-5; D is uncertain. The germline V gene encodes CDR1 SEHNR and CDR2 FQNEAQ (reference sequence). The CDR3 has 13 residues. Trimming shortened V by 5 bases and J by 2 bases, and 9 bases separated the two germline ends.

A single count supports this clone. The CDR3 is CASSLGGLAGYEQYF. In DNA, the CDR3 is TGTGCCAGCAGCTTAGGGGGACTAGCGGGCTACGAGCAGTACTTC. The J gene is TRBJ2-7, the V gene TRBV7-2; 12 bases are shared with TRBD2. Unmatched junction bases numbered 1, after V lost 1 base and J lost 3 bases. The germline V gene encodes CDR1 SGHTA and CDR2 FQGNSA. The CDR3 is 15 residues long.

With regard to this clone: The same CDR3 can be traced to other DNA sequences in this sample. The rearrangement joins TRBV19 to TRBJ1-6; TRBD1 agrees at 8 bases. Germline values: CDR1 LNHDA, CDR2 SQIVND (reference sequence). The CDR3 has 14 amino acids. The ends lost 6 bases at V and 7 bases at J; junction bases unmatched: 5. CDR3 in amino acids: CASSDRGRNSPLHF. The CDR3 DNA is TGTGCCAGTAGCGACAGGGGAAGGAATTCACCCCTCCACTTT.

The chain combines TRBV28 with TRBJ1-2; TRBD1 matches at 8 bases. The V gene's germline CDR1 is MDHEN and CDR2 SYDVKM. The junction had 13 bases not matched to a gene; V was cut back by 5 bases and J by 5 bases. The CDR3 extends over 16 amino acids. Here the CDR3 DNA reads TGTGCCAGCAGTCCGACTTCCTGGACAGGGACATATGGCTACACCTTC. It translates to CASSPTSWTGTYGYTF.

The chain employs TRBV9 and TRBJ2-3, with 8 bases fitting TRBD2. Germline-derived CDR1 and CDR2 are SGDLS and YYNGEE. CDR3 length: 17 amino acids. Losses at the gene ends were 10 bases for V and 4 bases for J; bases not matched to a gene: 20. The CDR3 is CALHPAGGPSGPDTQYF. The CDR3 region has the DNA TGTGCCCTTCACCCGGCGGGGGGACCCTCGGGCCCAGATACGCAGTATTTT.

This clone was seen only once. The chain has TRBV6-5 and TRBJ2-7; the match to TRBD1 covers 7 bases. The germline gives CDR1 MNHEY, CDR2 SVGAGI. The V gene end was trimmed by 6 bases and the J gene end by 2 bases; junction bases not matched to a gene: 4. This CDR3 is 13 amino acids long. CDR3 sequence (DNA): TGTGCCAGCAGGGCAGGGGGAACCTACGAGCAGTACTTC. Its protein product is CASRAGGTYEQYF.

The rearrangement uses TRBV25-1 and TRBJ1-2, with D tentatively TRBD1 (6 bases). Deletions cut 6 bases from V and 1 base from J, with 12 bases between. There are 14 residues in the CDR3. Germline CDR1 reads MGHDK; CDR2 reads SYGVNS. In DNA form, the CDR3 reads TGTGCCAGCAGCAGGACAGACATTAACTATGGCTACACCTTC. Its translation is CASSRTDINYGYTF.